This T cell receptor beta chain emerged from a study of blood T cell repertoires in COVID-19. This table comes from immunoSEQ multiplex PCR, and its TCRdb copy is limited to in-frame clones, with some not included. The sample records 150,000 to 200,000 clones, 65% to 85% being singletons. The CDR3 covers 16 residues. Looked up from germline, CDR1 is ENHRY and CDR2 is SYGVKD. The V and J ends lost 3 bases and 5 bases, in that order; junction bases with no gene match: 10. The origin of this receptor is a man aged 40-49 years who had recovered from COVID-19. The chain carries TRBV10-3 and TRBJ1-1; TRBD1 matches 9 bases. The sequencing sample was made of PBMCs or T cells enriched from blood (not recorded which). The CDR3: CAISEDRGTGSTEAFF. Written as DNA, the CDR3 is TGTGCCATCAGTGAAGACAGGGGGACAGGGAGTACTGAAGCTTTCTTT.